These 26 T cell receptor beta chains were all obtained from the same sample, sequenced in a study of Graves' ophthalmopathy and Graves' hyperthyroidism. The authors amplified TCR beta CDR3 regions, and they did so from RNA transcripts for repertoire sequencing. The workflow started with a first-round RT-PCR run with HTBI primers and then moved on to a second-round multiplex PCR. TCRdb fed the multiplex PCR reads into MiXCR, producing one record per CDR3 protein. The table lists 650,000 to 800,000 distinct CDR3 sequences, 35% to 45% of them singletons. Sequencing was done on a sample of peripheral blood. These receptors originate from an adult man with Graves' ophthalmopathy.

In its sample, this clonotype was seen many times. CDR3 DNA: TGCGCCAGCAGCCAAGAGATAGCTAGTTCGGAGACCCAGTACTTC. Protein: CASSQEIASSETQYF. This sequence joins TRBV4-1 and TRBJ2-5; D gene uncertain. CDR3 length: 15 residues. Germline CDR1 and CDR2: MGHRA and YSYEKL. Trimming removed 0 bases at V and 5 bases at J, with 13 bases between.

This clonotype was observed a handful of times. The chain has TRBV6-5 and TRBJ1-4; the D gene is possibly TRBD1 (5 bases). The CDR3 totals 13 residues. Trimming took off 8 bases at V and 8 bases at J, with 15 bases between the two ends. CDR1 is MNHEY and CDR2 is SVGAGI in the germline V gene. As DNA, the CDR3 is TGTGCCAGCGGAACAGTATGGGGGGAAAAACTGTTTTTT. It specifies CASGTVWGEKLFF.

The table lists this clonotype with many counts. The chain combines TRBV25-1 with TRBJ1-1; 9 positions agree with TRBD1. The CDR3 is 15 residues long. The V segment lost 3 bases and the J segment 4 bases; nucleotides outside the gene matches: 6. Germline CDR1 reads MGHDK; CDR2 reads SYGVNS. This chain's CDR3 is CASSDSPQGATEAFF. The CDR3 DNA reads as TGTGCCAGCAGTGACTCTCCACAGGGGGCCACTGAAGCTTTCTTT.

The rearrangement joins TRBV19 to TRBJ2-2; no clear D. The CDR3 is made up of 14 amino acids. Germline CDR1 LNHDA, CDR2 SQIVND (reference sequence). Deletions cut 11 bases from V and 0 bases from J, with 13 bases between. The chain's CDR3 is CAAKEWANTGELFF. The CDR3 DNA is TGTGCCGCAAAGGAGTGGGCGAACACCGGGGAGCTGTTTTTT.

This clonotype was seen at least ten times. The chain combines TRBV7-9 with TRBJ1-3, with 7 bases lining up with TRBD1. CDR1 is SEHNR, CDR2 FQNEAQ, per germline (reference sequence). The V segment lost 2 bases and the J segment 5 bases; nucleotides outside the gene matches: 12. CDR3 length: 17 amino acids. The CDR3 DNA is TGTGCCAGCAGCTTACCCTCTGACAGGGAGCGAAGAAACACCATATATTTT. Translated: CASSLPSDRERRNTIYF.

This clonotype has a count of ten or more. The rearrangement links TRBV14 to TRBJ1-2; no firm D call. This CDR3 contains 13 residues. Trimming took off 4 bases at V and 7 bases at J, with 13 bases between the two ends. The germline gives CDR1 SGHDN, CDR2 FVKESK. CDR3 DNA: TGTGCCAGCAGCCTAGACAAGTCCCGTGGCTACACCTTC. Translated: CASSLDKSRGYTF.

DNA for the CDR3: TGTGCCACCCCCCAGGGTAACGAGCAGTACTTC. Its protein is CATPQGNEQYF. V usage is TRBV24-1 and J usage is TRBJ2-7; D might be TRBD1 (5 bases). In germline, CDR1 is KGHDR, CDR2 SFDVKD. V shed 9 bases and J shed 5 bases, with 10 bases lying between them. This CDR3 comprises 11 residues.

The table lists this clonotype with a few counts. The rearrangement joins TRBV19 to TRBJ1-1, with 8 bases lining up with TRBD1. The CDR3 covers 13 residues. With V trimmed by 11 bases and J by 5 bases, 10 bases remained unmatched. Germline lookup yields CDR1 LNHDA and CDR2 SQIVND (reference sequence). This CDR3 is CASGTGGGTEAFF. In nucleotides, the CDR3 is TGTGCCTCTGGTACAGGGGGTGGGACTGAAGCTTTCTTT.

A word on this clonotype: A clone one base away is much larger, so this may be a read error. This rearrangement joins TRBV10-3 to TRBJ1-6, with a weak D call TRBD1 (6 bases). V shed 6 bases and J shed 5 bases, with 14 bases lying between them. Germline V gene data show CDR1 as ENHRY and CDR2 as SYGVKD. This CDR3 has 15 amino acids. The CDR3 loop is CAIRRLRTDNSPLHF. The CDR3 coding sequence is TGTGCCATCAGGCGCCTTCGGACAGATAATTCACCCCTCCACTTT.

The rearrangement links TRBV10-3 to TRBJ1-5; 11 positions match TRBD1. Germline V gives CDR1 ENHRY, CDR2 SYGVKD. The CDR3 has 15 amino acids. V shed 5 bases and J 6 bases; nucleotides not matched to a gene: 6. CDR3 nucleotide sequence: TGTGCCATCAGTAAAGGACAGGGGGCAGTTCAGCCCCAGCATTTT. It specifies CAISKGQGAVQPQHF.

This clonotype was counted at least ten times. The rearrangement uses TRBV19 and TRBJ1-1, with TRBD1 matching 11 bases. Germline assignment: CDR1 LNHDA and CDR2 SQIVND (reference sequence). V was pared by 5 bases and J by 6 bases, with 8 bases of the junction left unmatched. The CDR3 spans 15 residues. CDR3 sequence reads: CASSARDRGMSEAFF. In DNA form, the CDR3 reads TGTGCCAGTAGTGCCCGGGACAGGGGGATGTCTGAAGCTTTCTTT.

This clonotype was observed a handful of times. V is TRBV6-1 and J is TRBJ2-7, with TRBD2 as a possible D gene (10 bases). V was shortened by 5 bases and J by 3 bases, with 29 bases between the two germline ends. This CDR3 has 19 residues. Per the germline V gene, CDR1 is MNHNS and CDR2 is SASEGT. This CDR3 reads CASSYGGDRAQREGYEQYF. The CDR3 DNA is TGTGCCAGCAGTTACGGGGGGGACAGGGCGCAGCGGGAGGGCTACGAGCAGTACTTC.

Points on this clonotype: It may be a read error: a sequence one base away is much more abundant. The chain joins TRBV7-2 to TRBJ1-6, with TRBD1 matching 8 bases. V lost 5 bases, J lost 7 bases, and 7 bases stayed unmatched. The CDR3 sequence is 15 residues long. The germline V gene has CDR1 SGHTA and CDR2 FQGNSA. The CDR3 sequence is CASSATRQGNSPLHF. The CDR3 nucleotides are TGTGCCAGCAGCGCAACCCGACAGGGGAATTCACCCCTCCACTTT.

The sample holds a few counts of this clonotype. The rearrangement uses TRBV20-1 and TRBJ2-2, with 8 bases aligning to TRBD1. This CDR3 has 15 residues. CDR1 is DFQATT, CDR2 SNEGSKA, per germline (reference sequence). V dropped 4 bases and J dropped 4; count of bases not matched to a gene: 8. The CDR3 DNA reads as TGCAGTGCTATACAGGGGGTAGCTGGCACCGGGGAGCTGTTTTTT. Residues: CSAIQGVAGTGELFF.

As regards this clonotype: The CDR3 ends on some other residue instead of the conserved phenylalanine or tryptophan, so this is likely a read error. The chain is built from TRBV24-1 and TRBJ1-2, with 7 bases fitting TRBD1. The junction had 8 bases not matched to a gene; V was cut back by 9 bases and J by 8 bases. The germline V gene has CDR1 KGHDR and CDR2 SFDVKD. CDR3 length: 12 residues. This chain's CDR3 is CATPDDRAGYTL. Here the CDR3 DNA reads TGTGCCACCCCAGATGACAGGGCGGGCTACACCCTC.

This clonotype was detected ten times or more. The rearrangement joins TRBV7-2 to TRBJ2-7, with 7 bases lining up with TRBD1. V gave up 2 bases and J gave up 3 bases; unmatched junction bases: 10. The V gene's germline CDR1 is SGHTA and CDR2 FQGNSA. This CDR3 is built from 16 residues. The CDR3 DNA is TGTGCCAGCAGCTTAAGCGTGGGACAGATGATCTACGAGCAGTACTTC. This codes for CASSLSVGQMIYEQYF.

This clonotype appeared many times. Its ends do not fully match the called genes, so a read error is possible. The rearrangement joins TRBV2 to TRBJ2-2; 7 nucleotides align to TRBD1. The CDR3 is made up of 16 amino acids. Germline CDR1 is SNHLY and CDR2 is FYNNEI. The CDR3: CASSQAGTANTGELFF. The DNA for the CDR3 is TGTGCCAGCAGTCAAGCCGGGACAGCGAACACCGGGGAGCTGTTTTTT. Together with reference TRBV2 and TRBJ2-2, the CDR3 gives the full variable domain: EPEVTQTPSHQVTQMGQEVILRCVPISNHLYFYWYRQILGQKVEFLVSFYNNEISEKSEIFDDQFSVERPDGSNFTLKIRSTKLEDSAMYFCASSQAGTANTGELFFGEGSRLTVL.

This clonotype was recorded at least ten times. The chain carries TRBV2 and TRBJ2-2, with 7 bases identical to TRBD1. With 7 bases clipped from V and 0 bases from J, the junction kept 2 bases outside the gene matches. The germline CDR1 and CDR2 sequences are SNHLY and FYNNEI. This CDR3 spans 14 amino acids. In nucleotides, the CDR3 is TGTGCCAGCACGGGACAGTCGAACACCGGGGAGCTGTTTTTT. This gives the protein CASTGQSNTGELFF.

Of note for this clonotype: Germline and junction disagree at one end, which may indicate a read error. V is TRBV5-1 and J is TRBJ2-7; either TRBD1 or TRBD2 may supply D (5 bases each). The germline CDR1 and CDR2 sequences are SGHRS and YFSETQ. This CDR3 contains 15 residues. The CDR3, as DNA: TGTGCCAGCAGCCGCGCCGGGACGGTGCCTAACGAGCAGTACTTC. This encodes CASSRAGTVPNEQYF. Looking up the rest from reference TRBV5-1 and TRBJ2-7 gives the full variable domain: KAGVTQTPRYLIKTRGQQVTLSCSPISGHRSVSWYQQTPGQGLQFLFEYFSETQRNKGNFPGRFSGRQFSNSRSEMNVSTLELGDSALYLCASSRAGTVPNEQYFGPGTRLTVT.

In this sample, this clonotype turned up many times. V and J are TRBV7-8 and TRBJ1-1; D call uncertain. The V gene lost 4 bases and the J gene lost 0 bases, with 3 bases spanning the gap. Germline CDR1 and CDR2: SGHVS and FQNEAQ. This CDR3 has 12 residues. As DNA, the CDR3 is TGTGCCAGCAGCTATATGAACACTGAAGCTTTCTTT. It yields the protein CASSYMNTEAFF.

With regard to this clonotype: Germline and junction disagree at one end, which may indicate a read error. The rearrangement joins TRBV2 to TRBJ1-1; D may be TRBD1 (5 bases). Germline CDR1 and CDR2: SNHLY and FYNNEI. The CDR3 has 14 residues. This CDR3 is CTSREGGGETEAFF. The CDR3 region has the DNA TGTACCAGCAGAGAGGGTGGGGGAGAGACTGAAGCTTTCTTT.

This clonotype was detected only a few times. This chain links TRBV6-5 with TRBJ1-5, with TRBD1 as a possible D gene (5 bases). V was cut by 0 bases and J by 2 bases, with 11 bases left in between. This CDR3 contains 16 residues. CDR1 and CDR2 (germline): MNHEY, SVGAGI. As DNA, the CDR3 is TGTGCCAGCAGTTACTCCGGATCGGGGGGCAATCAGCCCCAGCATTTT. Encoded protein: CASSYSGSGGNQPQHF.

In the case of this clonotype: This could be a read error, since a much larger clone is one nucleotide away. The CDR3 loop is CSAKIPGSSYEQYF. The CDR3 DNA follows: TGCAGTGCTAAGATCCCAGGCAGCTCCTACGAGCAGTACTTC. The chain carries TRBV20-1 and TRBJ2-7; D ambiguous. This CDR3 is 14 amino acids long. Germline loops: CDR1 DFQATT, CDR2 SNEGSKA (reference sequence). The V and J ends lost 4 bases and 0 bases respectively, with 13 bases between them.

This clonotype was found many times. This chain joins TRBV2 and TRBJ2-7; D perhaps matches TRBD2 (5 bases). Germline lookup yields CDR1 SNHLY and CDR2 FYNNEI. Trimming took off 4 bases at V and 0 bases at J, with 7 bases between the two ends. This CDR3 region has 13 residues. CDR3 in amino acids: CASSGGISYEQYF. In DNA form, the CDR3 reads TGTGCCAGCAGTGGAGGGATCTCCTACGAGCAGTACTTC.

This clonotype came up a few times. The J gene is TRBJ2-2, the V gene TRBV19; unclear D gene. This CDR3 region has 16 residues. V lost 3 bases and J lost 6, with 17 bases in between. Germline CDR1 is LNHDA and CDR2 is SQIVND (reference sequence). This chain's CDR3 is CASSIPLASGSGELFF. Written as DNA, the CDR3 is TGTGCCAGTAGTATTCCCCTCGCTAGTGGGTCCGGGGAGCTGTTTTTT.

The genes are TRBV29-1 and TRBJ2-7, with 10 bases aligning to TRBD2. The J call may be faulty, since TRBJ2-1 better matches the DNA end. Germline CDR1 reads SQVTM; CDR2 reads ANQGSEA. The CDR3 consists of 15 residues. Written as DNA, the CDR3 is TGCAGCGTTGGGCCGGAAGCGGGGGGGGGCGATGAGCAGTTCTTC. It translates to CSVGPEAGGGDEQFF.